These 8 T cell receptor beta chains were all obtained from the same sample, sequenced in a study of blood T cells in healthy people across ages. PCR was performed a second time for 7 to 11 cycles using a sample-barcoded 5' primer and a J-beta primer mix. Each CDR3 protein gets one entry after TCRdb re-called the 5' RACE reads with MiXCR. Of about 640,000 distinct CDR3 sequences listed, about 43% are singletons. The sample comprised blood. These receptors all come from a man older than 75 in good health.

This clonotype has a handful of counts. The rearrangement links TRBV7-9 to TRBJ1-1; D not certain. Trimming took 2 bases from V and 4 from J, leaving 5 bases between them. Per the germline V gene, CDR1 is SEHNR and CDR2 is FQNEAQ (reference sequence). The CDR3 length is 12 residues. The CDR3 DNA reads as TGTGCCAGCAGCTTACCGAGCACTGAAGCTTTCTTT. The encoded protein is CASSLPSTEAFF.

The chain combines TRBV7-3 with TRBJ2-7; TRBD1 or TRBD2 may be the D gene (6 bases each). With 2 bases removed from V and 7 bases from J, the gap between germline ends came to 15 bases. Germline values: CDR1 SGHTA, CDR2 FQGTGA. This CDR3 comprises 14 residues. The CDR3 bases are TGTGCCAGCAGCTTACGGGGGCGCTCGGATGAGCAGTACTTC. Translated: CASSLRGRSDEQYF. The variable domain in full, with the rest retrieved from reference TRBV7-3 and TRBJ2-7, is GAGVSQTPSNKVTEKGKYVELRCDPISGHTALYWYRQSLGQGPEFLIYFQGTGAADDSGLPNDRFFAVRPEGSVSTLKIQRTERGDSAVYLCASSLRGRSDEQYFGPGTRLTVT.

This clonotype occurred many times. V is TRBV7-9 and J is TRBJ2-3; possibly TRBD2 for D (6 bases). V gave up 4 bases and J gave up 5 bases, with 22 bases separating them. The germline gives CDR1 SEHNR, CDR2 FQNEAQ (reference sequence). This CDR3 has 17 residues. CDR3 sequence reads: CASSSPPGEDTGDTQYF. Here the CDR3 DNA reads TGTGCCAGCAGCTCCCCCCCCGGGGAGGATACGGGAGATACGCAGTATTTT.

This clonotype was seen a handful of times. J is TRBJ1-4 and V is TRBV20-1; a possible D gene is TRBD1 (6 bases). Germline V gene data show CDR1 as DFQATT and CDR2 as SNEGSKA (reference sequence). Trimming cost V 0 bases and J 3 bases, with 11 bases left between them. This CDR3 comprises 15 residues. CDR3 in amino acids: CSARDYREANEKLFF. The CDR3 DNA reads as TGCAGTGCTAGAGATTACAGGGAAGCTAATGAAAAACTGTTTTTT.

The V call is TRBV7-2, the J call TRBJ1-1, with D perhaps matching TRBD1 (5 bases). V lost 0 bases to trimming and J lost 5 bases, with 10 bases between them. Germline V gives CDR1 SGHTA, CDR2 FQGNSA. The length of the CDR3 is 14 residues. In DNA form, the CDR3 reads TGTGCCAGCAGCTTAGCCGCAGGGTTGACTGAAGCTTTCTTT. It specifies CASSLAAGLTEAFF.

The rearrangement links TRBV7-2 to TRBJ2-1; D is uncertain. The CDR3 loop spans 15 amino acids. Germline V lookup: CDR1 SGHTA, CDR2 FQGNSA. Between the trimmed V and J ends, which lost 1 base and 1 base, there was a span of 8 bases. In DNA form, the CDR3 reads TGTGCCAGCAGCTTAGAGGCAGTTTCCTACAATGAGCAGTTCTTC. Protein product: CASSLEAVSYNEQFF.

The chain links TRBV6-2 or TRBV6-3 to TRBJ2-5; TRBD1 aligns across 7 bases. The CDR3 is 12 amino acids. Per the germline V gene, CDR1 is MNHEY and CDR2 is SVGEGT. After removal of 8 bases from V and 5 bases from J, the junction contained 5 bases not matched to a gene. The CDR3 DNA is TGTGCCAGCGGGAACAGGGGTGAGACCCAGTACTTC. Translated: CASGNRGETQYF.

This chain joins TRBV12-3 or TRBV12-4 and TRBJ1-2, with 7 bases matching TRBD1. The V and J ends lost 6 bases and 4 bases, in that order; junction bases with no gene match: 5. The CDR3 length is 13 residues. CDR3 coding DNA: TGTGCCAGCAGCGTCGACAGGGCCTATGGCTACACCTTC. This codes for CASSVDRAYGYTF.